This T cell receptor (beta chain) was captured in a study of cytomegalovirus exposure and HLA in healthy donors. Study findings and constraints: The dataset shows that most TCR sequences were rare, while some public TCRs occurred in many donors. The listing of 160 or so TCR beta chains classed them as cytomegalovirus-associated.

About this clone: Its matching antigen is unknown.

PCR amplification relied on 60 Vbeta primers (plus 13 Jbeta primers). The data were produced by immunoSEQ multiplex PCR, yet TCRdb's version contains in-frame clones alone and is incomplete. The sample includes about 200,000 clones, about 70% of them seen just once. This receptor was identified in a middle-aged man in good health and CMV-seropositive. The sequenced sample was PBMCs.

CDR3 residues: CASSLSLLLDTQYF. DNA for the CDR3: TGTGCCAGCAGCTTAAGTTTACTGCTTGATACGCAGTATTTT. The genes are TRBV7-9 and TRBJ2-3; no firm D call. CDR3 length: 14 residues. The V gene's germline CDR1 is SEHNR and CDR2 FQNEAQ (reference sequence). The ends were cut back, 2 bases at V and 6 bases at J, with 12 bases in the middle. Variable domain in full (rest from reference TRBV7-9 and TRBJ2-3): DTGVSQNPRHKITKRGQNVTFRCDPISEHNRLYWYRQTLGQGPEFLTYFQNEAQLEKSRLLSDRFSAERPKGSFSTLEIQRTEQGDSAMYLCASSLSLLLDTQYFGPGTRLTVL.